Listed below are T cell receptor beta chains from one sample, sequenced in a study of cytomegalovirus exposure and HLA in healthy donors. Using immunoSEQ multiplex PCR, the repertoire was profiled, and TCRdb retains in-frame clones only, with some absent. The table lists about 160,000 clones, approximately 80% of them singletons, with more than 9.5% in the top ten. The material sequenced was PBMCs. Receptors were obtained from a man younger than 30 in good health and CMV-seropositive. Each CDR3 is given with its conserved first and last residue. Each record gives: J gene, clone size, V gene, D gene, CDR3 protein, CDR3 DNA. The D gene is left open where the match is weak. Size tells how often a clone was seen (once, few, many) or the class of an expanded clone, and some rows leave it out.

J: TRBJ2-7
size: -
V: TRBV25-1
D: -
CDR3: CASSRGAYEQYF
DNA: TGTGCCAGCAGTCGGGGAGCCTACGAGCAGTACTTC

J: TRBJ2-1
size: -
V: TRBV5-4
D: TRBD2
CDR3: CASSPGTSGSFEQFF
DNA: TGTGCCAGCAGCCCCGGGACTAGCGGGAGTTTTGAGCAGTTCTTC

J: TRBJ2-5
size: -
V: TRBV7-9
D: TRBD2
CDR3: CASSSKPLAGEETQYF
DNA: TGTGCCAGCAGCTCAAAACCTCTAGCGGGAGAGGAGACCCAGTACTTC

J: TRBJ1-3
size: -
V: TRBV11-2
D: TRBD1
CDR3: CASVDEGAFISGNTIYF
DNA: TGTGCCAGCGTCGATGAGGGGGCGTTCATCTCTGGAAACACCATATATTTT

J: TRBJ1-1
size: -
V: TRBV7-3
D: -
CDR3: CASSLHFGAEAFF
DNA: TGTGCCAGCAGCTTACACTTCGGGGCTGAAGCTTTCTTT

J: TRBJ2-7
size: -
V: TRBV5-4
D: -
CDR3: CASSQEGRSYEQYF
DNA: TGTGCCAGCAGCCAGGAGGGGAGGAGCTACGAGCAGTACTTC

J: TRBJ1-2
size: few
V: TRBV4-2
D: -
CDR3: CASSHPQGGYGYTF
DNA: TGTGCCAGCAGCCACCCACAGGGAGGGTATGGCTACACCTTC

J: TRBJ1-4
size: once
V: TRBV19
D: TRBD1
CDR3: CASSPAGTGNEKLFF
DNA: TGTGCCAGTAGTCCGGCCGGGACAGGAAATGAAAAACTGTTTTTT

J: TRBJ2-7
size: -
V: TRBV11-2
D: -
CDR3: CASSLPLSPLYEQYF
DNA: TGTGCCAGCAGCCTCCCACTGTCGCCCCTCTACGAGCAGTACTTC

J: TRBJ2-7
size: once
V: TRBV28
D: TRBD1
CDR3: CASGGQAYEQYF
DNA: TGTGCCAGCGGGGGACAGGCCTACGAGCAGTACTTC

J: TRBJ2-7
size: -
V: TRBV5-1
D: -
CDR3: CASSGGTVQSDEQYF
DNA: TGCGCCAGCAGCGGAGGGACAGTTCAATCGGACGAGCAGTACTTC

J: TRBJ2-5
size: -
V: TRBV5-4
D: TRBD1
CDR3: CASSGTGASGHQETQYF
DNA: TGTGCCAGCAGCGGGACAGGGGCCTCGGGCCACCAAGAGACCCAGTACTTC

J: TRBJ2-2
size: -
V: TRBV7-9
D: TRBD2
CDR3: CASSFPTSHTGELFF
DNA: TGTGCCAGCAGCTTCCCGACTAGCCACACCGGGGAGCTGTTTTTT

J: TRBJ1-5
size: -
V: TRBV6-4
D: -
CDR3: CASSYYGQLGPNQPQHF
DNA: TGTGCCAGCAGTTATTACGGACAGTTGGGGCCCAATCAGCCCCAGCATTTT

J: TRBJ1-2
size: -
V: TRBV23-1
D: -
CDR3: CASSHPNSLSGERGYTF
DNA: TGCGCCAGCAGTCATCCGAACAGCCTCTCAGGGGAACGTGGCTACACCTTC

J: TRBJ1-5
size: -
V: TRBV19
D: -
CDR3: CASSVIYSSNQPQHF
DNA: TGTGCCAGTAGTGTTATATACAGTAGCAATCAGCCCCAGCATTTT

J: TRBJ2-5
size: -
V: TRBV6-1
D: -
CDR3: CASSTGCYQETQYF
DNA: TGTGCCAGCAGTACAGGGTGTTACCAAGAGACCCAGTACTTC

J: TRBJ1-5
size: -
V: TRBV5-4
D: -
CDR3: CASSPDRNQPQHF
DNA: TGTGCCAGCAGCCCAGACAGGAATCAGCCCCAGCATTTT

J: TRBJ2-4
size: few
V: TRBV5-1
D: TRBD2
CDR3: CASSLGLAENIQYF
DNA: TGCGCCAGCAGCTTGGGCCTAGCGGAAAACATTCAGTACTTC

J: TRBJ2-1
size: few
V: TRBV5-4
D: -
CDR3: CASSPSRDEQFF
DNA: TGTGCCAGCAGCCCAAGCAGGGATGAGCAGTTCTTC

J: TRBJ2-7
size: -
V: TRBV29-1
D: -
CDR3: CSVDRGCRQYF
DNA: TGCAGCGTTGATAGGGGTTGCAGGCAGTACTTC

J: TRBJ2-7
size: -
V: TRBV11-2
D: -
CDR3: CASSSSAGRAYEQYF
DNA: TGTGCCAGCAGCTCGTCTGCAGGCAGGGCCTACGAGCAGTACTTC

J: TRBJ2-3
size: -
V: TRBV7-2
D: TRBD2
CDR3: CASSLTGVGGGHTDTQYF
DNA: TGTGCCAGCAGCTTAACGGGGGTTGGCGGGGGGCACACAGATACGCAGTATTTT

J: TRBJ2-1
size: few
V: TRBV9
D: TRBD1
CDR3: CASSVVTGGYNEQFF
DNA: TGTGCCAGCAGCGTAGTGACAGGGGGATACAATGAGCAGTTCTTC

J: TRBJ1-2
size: -
V: TRBV9
D: -
CDR3: CASYHNTLPNYGYTF
DNA: TGTGCCAGTTACCATAACACGTTACCTAACTATGGCTACACCTTC

J: TRBJ2-1
size: -
V: TRBV7-9
D: TRBD2
CDR3: CASRRGGSSYNEQFF
DNA: TGTGCCAGCAGGCGGGGGGGGAGCTCCTACAATGAGCAGTTCTTC

J: TRBJ2-7
size: -
V: TRBV27
D: TRBD1
CDR3: CATKDRLTYEQYF
DNA: TGTGCCACTAAGGACAGGCTTACCTACGAGCAGTACTTC

J: TRBJ1-5
size: -
V: TRBV4-2
D: -
CDR3: CASSQGTGSQPQHF
DNA: TGTGCCAGCAGCCAAGGTACAGGGAGTCAGCCCCAGCATTTT

J: TRBJ1-4
size: -
V: TRBV7-9
D: TRBD1
CDR3: CASSLTSPDRDEKLFF
DNA: TGTGCCAGCAGCTTAACATCACCGGACAGGGATGAAAAACTGTTTTTT

J: TRBJ2-2
size: -
V: TRBV7-2
D: TRBD1
CDR3: CASSPQGGNTGELFF
DNA: TGTGCCAGCAGCCCCCAAGGGGGCAACACCGGGGAGCTGTTTTTT

J: TRBJ1-2
size: -
V: TRBV7-2
D: -
CDR3: CASSSRGGTDYGYTF
DNA: TGTGCCAGCAGCTCCAGAGGGGGAACGGACTATGGCTACACCTTC

J: TRBJ2-7
size: -
V: TRBV7-2
D: TRBD1
CDR3: CASSFVDRGLREQYF
DNA: TGTGCCAGCAGCTTCGTAGACAGGGGTCTTCGCGAGCAGTACTTC

J: TRBJ1-1
size: few
V: TRBV4-2
D: TRBD1
CDR3: CASSQEETGRVDTEAFF
DNA: TGTGCCAGCAGCCAGGAAGAGACAGGGCGTGTTGACACTGAAGCTTTCTTT

J: TRBJ2-7
size: few
V: TRBV21-1
D: -
CDR3: CASRAPPGLSSYEQYF
DNA: TGTGCCAGCCGCGCCCCCCCGGGACTATCATCGTACGAGCAGTACTTC

J: TRBJ2-7
size: -
V: TRBV4-1
D: TRBD2
CDR3: CASSQAGGGSYEQYF
DNA: TGCGCCAGCAGCCAAGCGGGAGGTGGATCCTACGAGCAGTACTTC

J: TRBJ2-2
size: -
V: TRBV13
D: TRBD2
CDR3: CASSLVQAGGPTGELFF
DNA: TGTGCCAGCAGCCTAGTCCAAGCGGGGGGCCCCACCGGGGAGCTGTTTTTT

J: TRBJ2-7
size: -
V: TRBV18
D: -
CDR3: CASSPLPDNAGEQYF
DNA: TGTGCCAGCTCACCATTACCCGACAACGCGGGGGAGCAGTACTTC

J: TRBJ1-4
size: -
V: TRBV18
D: TRBD1
CDR3: CASSQIGQGALNEKLFF
DNA: TGTGCCAGCTCGCAAATAGGACAGGGCGCCCTGAATGAAAAACTGTTTTTT

J: TRBJ1-2
size: large
V: TRBV29-1
D: -
CDR3: CSVDSINYGYTF
DNA: TGCAGCGTTGATTCCATTAACTATGGCTACACCTTC

J: TRBJ2-7
size: -
V: TRBV12-2
D: -
CDR3: CASRLDCKHGSYEQYF
DNA: TGTGCAAGTCGCTTAGATTGTAAGCACGGGAGCTACGAGCAGTACTTC

J: TRBJ1-4
size: -
V: TRBV2
D: -
CDR3: CASIRDNQEKLFF
DNA: TGTGCCAGTATCCGGGACAATCAGGAAAAACTGTTTTTT

J: TRBJ2-1
size: -
V: TRBV19
D: TRBD2
CDR3: CASSKGLAGDVIYNEQFF
DNA: TGTGCCAGTAGTAAGGGGCTAGCGGGAGACGTGATCTACAATGAGCAGTTCTTC

J: TRBJ2-7
size: few
V: TRBV27
D: TRBD1
CDR3: CASSTPGQGVYEQYF
DNA: TGTGCCAGCAGTACACCGGGACAGGGGGTTTACGAGCAGTACTTC

J: TRBJ1-5
size: -
V: TRBV5-8
D: -
CDR3: CASSPRGVRYQPQHF
DNA: TGTGCCAGCAGTCCTCGTGGAGTCCGTTATCAGCCCCAGCATTTT

J: TRBJ1-1
size: -
V: TRBV18
D: -
CDR3: CASSPDIPNTEAFF
DNA: TGTGCCAGCTCACCGGACATTCCGAACACTGAAGCTTTCTTT

J: TRBJ2-5
size: once
V: TRBV11-3
D: TRBD2
CDR3: CASSVGGRSGETQYF
DNA: TGTGCCAGCTCGGTGGGGGGGAGGAGTGGGGAGACCCAGTACTTC

J: TRBJ2-3
size: -
V: TRBV7-9
D: -
CDR3: CASSPLGAPQRLSTDTQYF
DNA: TGTGCCAGCAGCCCTTTGGGGGCGCCTCAAAGGCTTAGCACAGATACGCAGTATTTT

J: TRBJ2-3
size: -
V: TRBV7-9
D: -
CDR3: CASRPKNGLTRDTQYF
DNA: TGTGCCAGCAGACCCAAAAACGGGTTAACCAGAGATACGCAGTATTTT

J: TRBJ1-2
size: -
V: TRBV7-9
D: -
CDR3: CASSLGAGNGYTF
DNA: TGTGCCAGCAGCTTAGGGGCAGGGAACGGCTACACCTTC

J: TRBJ2-7
size: -
V: TRBV9
D: -
CDR3: CASSAPPEAPGDEQYF
DNA: TGTGCCAGCAGCGCCCCCCCCGAGGCACCCGGGGACGAGCAGTACTTC